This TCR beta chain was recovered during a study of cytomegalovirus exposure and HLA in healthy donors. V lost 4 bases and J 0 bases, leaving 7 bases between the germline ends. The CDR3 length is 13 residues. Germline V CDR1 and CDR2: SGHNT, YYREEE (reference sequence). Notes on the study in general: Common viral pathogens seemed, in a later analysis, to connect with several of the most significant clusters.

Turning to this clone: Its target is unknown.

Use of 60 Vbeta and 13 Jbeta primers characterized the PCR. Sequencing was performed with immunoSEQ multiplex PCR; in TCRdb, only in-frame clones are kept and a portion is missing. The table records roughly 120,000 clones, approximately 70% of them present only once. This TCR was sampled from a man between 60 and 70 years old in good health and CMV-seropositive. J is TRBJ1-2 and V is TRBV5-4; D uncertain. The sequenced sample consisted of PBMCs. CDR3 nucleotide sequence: TGTGCCAGCAGCATTCCTGCTAACTATGGCTACACCTTC. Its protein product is CASSIPANYGYTF.